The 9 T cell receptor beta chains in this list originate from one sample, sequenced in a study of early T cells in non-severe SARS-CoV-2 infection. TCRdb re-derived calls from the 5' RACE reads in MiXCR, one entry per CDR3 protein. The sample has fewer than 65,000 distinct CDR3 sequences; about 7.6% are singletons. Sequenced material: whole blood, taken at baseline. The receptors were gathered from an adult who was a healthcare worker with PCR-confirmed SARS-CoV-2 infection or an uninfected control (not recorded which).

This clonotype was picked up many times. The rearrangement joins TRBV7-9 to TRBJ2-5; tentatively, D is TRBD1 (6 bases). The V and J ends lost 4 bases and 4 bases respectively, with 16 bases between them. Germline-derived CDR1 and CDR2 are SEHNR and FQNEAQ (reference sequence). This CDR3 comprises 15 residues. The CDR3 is CASSYTGHAGETQYF. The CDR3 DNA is TGTGCCAGCAGCTATACAGGGCACGCCGGAGAGACCCAGTACTTC.

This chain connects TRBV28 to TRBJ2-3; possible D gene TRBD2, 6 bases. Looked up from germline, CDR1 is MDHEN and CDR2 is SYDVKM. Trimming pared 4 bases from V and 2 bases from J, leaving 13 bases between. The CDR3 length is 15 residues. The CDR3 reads CASSWRGSPTDTQYF. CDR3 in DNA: TGTGCCAGCAGTTGGAGGGGCAGTCCCACAGATACGCAGTATTTT.

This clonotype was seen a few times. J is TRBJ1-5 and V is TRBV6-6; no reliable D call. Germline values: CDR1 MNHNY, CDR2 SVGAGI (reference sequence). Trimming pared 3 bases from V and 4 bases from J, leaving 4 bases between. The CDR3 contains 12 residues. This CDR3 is CASSYVNQPQHF. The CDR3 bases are TGTGCCAGCAGTTATGTAAATCAGCCCCAGCATTTT.

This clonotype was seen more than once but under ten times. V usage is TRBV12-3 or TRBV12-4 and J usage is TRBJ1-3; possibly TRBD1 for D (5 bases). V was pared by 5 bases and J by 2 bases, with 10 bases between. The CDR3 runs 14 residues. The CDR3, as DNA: TGTGCCAGCAGTCCCGGGACTCCTGGAAACACCATATATTTT. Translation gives CASSPGTPGNTIYF.

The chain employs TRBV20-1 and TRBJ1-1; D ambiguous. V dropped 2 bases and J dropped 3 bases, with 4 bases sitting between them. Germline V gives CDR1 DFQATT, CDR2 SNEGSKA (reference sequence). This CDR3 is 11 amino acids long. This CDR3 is CSARQYTEAFF. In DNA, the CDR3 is TGCAGTGCTAGACAGTACACTGAAGCTTTCTTT.

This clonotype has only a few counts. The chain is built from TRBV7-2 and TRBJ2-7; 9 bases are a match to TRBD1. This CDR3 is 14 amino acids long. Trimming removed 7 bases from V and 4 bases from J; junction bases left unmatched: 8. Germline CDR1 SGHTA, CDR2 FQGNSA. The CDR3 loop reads CASTTRGQGYEQYF. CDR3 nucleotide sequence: TGTGCCAGCACCACCAGGGGACAGGGATACGAGCAGTACTTC.

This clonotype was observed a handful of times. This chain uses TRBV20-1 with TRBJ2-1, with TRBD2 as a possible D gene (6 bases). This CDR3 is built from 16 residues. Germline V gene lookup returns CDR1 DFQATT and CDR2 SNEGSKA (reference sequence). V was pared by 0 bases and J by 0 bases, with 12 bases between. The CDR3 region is CSARDPGRGSYNEQFF. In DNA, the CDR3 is TGCAGTGCTAGAGATCCGGGGCGGGGCTCCTACAATGAGCAGTTCTTC.

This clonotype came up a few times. The CDR3 sequence: CASSDNPNEQYF. CDR3 bases: TGCGCCAGCAGCGACAATCCTAACGAGCAGTACTTC. V and J are TRBV5-1 and TRBJ2-7; D not resolved. V was trimmed by 4 bases and J by 5 bases, leaving 10 bases between them. This CDR3 has 12 residues. The germline CDR1 and CDR2 sequences are SGHRS and YFSETQ.

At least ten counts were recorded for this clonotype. CDR3 region: CASSPTSGRNTGELFF. The CDR3 DNA reads as TGTGCCAGCAGCCCGACTAGCGGTAGGAACACCGGGGAGCTGTTTTTT. The chain has TRBV7-3 and TRBJ2-2; 9 nucleotides agree with TRBD2. Germline values: CDR1 SGHTA, CDR2 FQGTGA. The J segment lost 1 base and the V segment lost 5 bases, leaving 5 bases of the junction unmatched. The CDR3 is 16 amino acids.